This TCR beta chain was profiled in a study of cytomegalovirus exposure and HLA in healthy donors. Points from the study as a whole: Segments of the TCR beta V type were, in most cases, productive about 90% or about 30% of the time in an earlier analysis.

Each donor's status was that of a healthy bone marrow donor. Likely unrecorded immune exposures existed in these nominally healthy donors. PCR amplification relied on 60 Vbeta primers (plus 13 Jbeta primers). Produced via immunoSEQ multiplex PCR; TCRdb's table is partial and in-frame only. The sample holds roughly 150,000 clones, roughly 79% seen once. About this clone: Its antigen is as yet unknown.

Germline CDR1 reads GTSNPN; CDR2 reads SVGIG (reference sequence). V lost 0 bases, J lost 4 bases, and 13 bases lay in between. The CDR3 is 14 amino acids. Material: PBMCs. The TCR originated in a man aged 30-40 years in good health and CMV-seronegative. The chain is built from TRBV30 and TRBJ2-7; possibly TRBD1 for D (6 bases). The CDR3 DNA reads TGTGCCTGGAGTGTAGGGAACAGGGAGTACGAGCAGTACTTC. Its protein product is CAWSVGNREYEQYF.